A single sample gave rise to the 18 T cell receptor beta chains below, sequenced in a study of shared clonotypes between healthy human individuals. TCRdb's copy holds only in-frame clones and misses some; the assay was immunoSEQ multiplex PCR. The sample has about 990,000 clones; roughly 74% are singletons. The sequenced sample was memory CD4+ T cells from PBMCs. Documented subset: CD45RA-negative fraction. Receptors originate from a man aged 18 to 30 in good health. Some clones in this sample may be carry-over from other donors' samples.

About this clone: This may be a read error: a much more frequent sequence differs by one nucleotide. Additional DNA sequences in this sample encode the identical CDR3. The genes are TRBV29-1 and TRBJ2-1, with D unresolved. CDR1 is SQVTM, CDR2 ANQGSEA, per germline. Trimming removed 3 bases from V and 13 bases from J, with 10 bases in between. This CDR3 contains 10 residues. CDR3 in DNA: TGCAGCGTTGATACGGACCTCCAGTTCTTC. Its protein is CSVDTDLQFF.

The chain employs TRBV7-3 and TRBJ2-7; perhaps TRBD1 as D (6 bases). Trimming took 5 bases from V and 3 from J, leaving 23 bases between them. Germline V lookup: CDR1 SGHTA, CDR2 FQGTGA. The CDR3 loop spans 17 amino acids. DNA for the CDR3: TGTGCCAGCAGCCCAAACAGGGAACTCGGGCTGAGCTACGAGCAGTACTTC. Encoded protein: CASSPNRELGLSYEQYF.

The V call is TRBV30, the J call TRBJ1-1; no clear D gene. The CDR3 loop spans 13 amino acids. From germline, CDR1 is GTSNPN and CDR2 SVGIG (reference sequence). The V and J ends lost 4 bases and 10 bases respectively, with 19 bases between them. In DNA, the CDR3 is TGTGCCTGGAACACTAACCCTGGAGGGTCAGCTTTCTTT. Its translation is CAWNTNPGGSAFF. Full variable domain (outside the CDR3, taken from reference TRBV30 and TRBJ1-1): SQTIHQWPATLVQPVGSPLSLECTVEGTSNPNLYWYRQAAGRGLQLLFYSVGIGQISSEVPQNLSASRPQDRQFILSSKKLLLSDSGFYLCAWNTNPGGSAFFGQGTRLTVV.

This sequence joins TRBV5-1 and TRBJ2-1; 8 bases line up with TRBD1. Germline V CDR1 and CDR2: SGHRS, YFSETQ. The length of the CDR3 is 12 residues. Losses at the gene ends were 4 bases for V and 7 bases for J; bases not matched to a gene: 1. The CDR3 DNA follows: TGCGCCAGCAGCCGACAGGGGAATGAGCAGTTCTTC. It specifies CASSRQGNEQFF.

This sequence joins TRBV19 and TRBJ2-7; 9 positions match TRBD2. This CDR3 has 15 residues. The germline CDR1 and CDR2 sequences are LNHDA and SQIVND (reference sequence). With 6 bases clipped from V and 2 bases from J, the junction kept 8 bases outside the gene matches. CDR3 sequence reads: CASRVSGSPAYEQYF. In DNA, the CDR3 is TGTGCCAGTAGGGTTAGCGGGAGTCCCGCCTACGAGCAGTACTTC.

The V call is TRBV9, the J call TRBJ1-5; possible D gene TRBD1, 6 bases. From germline, CDR1 is SGDLS and CDR2 YYNGEE. This CDR3 has 14 amino acids. The V gene lost 3 bases and the J gene lost 5 bases, with 12 bases spanning the gap. CDR3 sequence: CASSEGGDYQPQHF. The CDR3 nucleotides read TGTGCCAGCAGCGAGGGGGGAGACTATCAGCCCCAGCATTTT.

The chain joins TRBV15 to TRBJ2-3, with D tentatively TRBD1 or TRBD2 (5 bases each). Trimming removed 5 bases from V and 0 bases from J, with 18 bases in between. The CDR3 is made up of 17 amino acids. Germline values: CDR1 LNHNV, CDR2 YYDKDF (reference sequence). The chain's CDR3 is CATSGSVGRASTDTQYF. CDR3 sequence (DNA): TGTGCCACCAGCGGTTCCGTGGGGCGGGCTAGCACAGATACGCAGTATTTT.

This clone has ten or more counts. The rearrangement joins TRBV28 to TRBJ2-5; TRBD1 matches at 9 bases. The J call may not be correct, given that the DNA end is closer to TRBJ2-7. Germline lookup yields CDR1 MDHEN and CDR2 SYDVKM. CDR3 length: 15 residues. CDR3 in amino acids: CASSLEDRGAYEQYF. DNA of the CDR3: TGTGCCAGCAGTTTGGAGGACAGGGGTGCCTACGAGCAGTACTTC.

This clone appeared a few times. The CDR3 sequence is CSARPREQYF. CDR3 DNA: TGCAGTGCTAGACCCCGCGAGCAGTACTTC. The chain employs TRBV20-1 and TRBJ2-7; D unclear. This CDR3 comprises 10 residues. CDR1 is DFQATT, CDR2 SNEGSKA, per germline (reference sequence). The ends were cut back, 2 bases at V and 6 bases at J, with 5 bases in the middle.

This clone was observed once. This sequence joins TRBV28 and TRBJ2-2, with 7 bases identical to TRBD1. The CDR3 totals 14 residues. V shed 6 bases and J 4 bases; nucleotides not matched to a gene: 5. Germline lookup yields CDR1 MDHEN and CDR2 SYDVKM. The CDR3 DNA reads TGTGCCAGCAGGCGACAGGGATCCACCGGGGAGCTGTTTTTT. This gives the protein CASRRQGSTGELFF.

The chain carries TRBV14 and TRBJ2-3, with D unresolved. Germline V gene data show CDR1 as SGHDN and CDR2 as FVKESK. The CDR3 sequence is 17 residues long. Trimming stripped 4 bases from V and 6 bases from J, with 23 bases between. The CDR3 sequence: CASSRTTLTRLLDTQYF. CDR3 sequence (DNA): TGTGCCAGCAGCCGAACTACCCTGACCCGGCTCCTGGATACGCAGTATTTT.

The gene calls are TRBV7-3 and TRBJ2-3, with 11 bases aligning to TRBD2. There are 14 residues in the CDR3. Germline trimming cut 4 bases from V and 5 bases from J; bases unmatched to any gene: 2. The germline gives CDR1 SGHTA, CDR2 FQGTGA. DNA of the CDR3: TGTGCCAGCAGCTCTGGACTAGCGGGAGATACGCAGTATTTT. It encodes CASSSGLAGDTQYF.

The CDR3 sequence is CASSPTATSAIRYNEQFF. DNA of the CDR3: TGCGCCAGCAGCCCTACCGCGACTAGCGCTATTCGCTACAATGAGCAGTTCTTC. This chain connects TRBV4-3 to TRBJ2-1; 8 nucleotides agree with TRBD2. The CDR3 is made up of 18 amino acids. The V and J ends lost 4 bases and 3 bases, in that order; junction bases with no gene match: 14. CDR1 is LGHNA, CDR2 YSLEER, per germline.

Concerning this clone itself: Different DNA sequences within this sample yield the same CDR3. V gene TRBV27 combines with J gene TRBJ2-3, with a tentative D call TRBD2 (6 bases). Germline CDR1 is MNHEY and CDR2 is SMNVEV (reference sequence). This CDR3 comprises 13 residues. V was shortened by 2 bases and J by 3 bases, with 6 bases between the two germline ends. CDR3 sequence (DNA): TGTGCCAGCAGTTTACGGGGGACAGATACGCAGTATTTT. Residues: CASSLRGTDTQYF.

The chain uses TRBV7-2 and TRBJ2-1; D is unresolved. The V gene lost 5 bases and the J gene lost 2 bases, with 10 bases spanning the gap. Germline CDR1 reads SGHTA; CDR2 reads FQGNSA. The CDR3 consists of 14 residues. The CDR3 nucleotides read TGTGCCAGCAGCCTCAGCTGGGCCTACAATGAGCAGTTCTTC. This translates into CASSLSWAYNEQFF.

The chain uses TRBV28 and TRBJ1-1, with D perhaps TRBD1 (6 bases). Germline lookup yields CDR1 MDHEN and CDR2 SYDVKM. The CDR3 covers 15 residues. V was trimmed by 6 bases and J by 8 bases, leaving 22 bases between them. CDR3 bases: TGTGCCAGCAGCCGCCCTGGGTTAATTAGGGGGGAAGCTTTCTTT. Amino acid sequence: CASSRPGLIRGEAFF.

The chain combines TRBV9 with TRBJ2-5; TRBD2 aligns across 7 bases. J lost 4 bases, V lost 4 bases, and 7 bases had no gene match. CDR1 is SGDLS and CDR2 is YYNGEE in the germline V gene. The length of the CDR3 is 14 residues. For the CDR3, the DNA is TGTGCCAGCAGCCAAGGCGGGAGTCGAGAGACCCAGTACTTC. Its protein is CASSQGGSRETQYF.

With regard to this clone: This may arise from a read error, as a much more abundant clone is one base away. In the same sample, other DNA sequences code for this CDR3. The genes are TRBV9 and TRBJ1-1; D unresolved. This CDR3 contains 15 residues. Germline V CDR1 and CDR2: SGDLS, YYNGEE. The CDR3 loop reads CASSVNIGPNTEAFF. The CDR3 nucleotides are TGTGCCAGCAGCGTGAATATCGGTCCGAACACTGAGGCTTTCTTT.